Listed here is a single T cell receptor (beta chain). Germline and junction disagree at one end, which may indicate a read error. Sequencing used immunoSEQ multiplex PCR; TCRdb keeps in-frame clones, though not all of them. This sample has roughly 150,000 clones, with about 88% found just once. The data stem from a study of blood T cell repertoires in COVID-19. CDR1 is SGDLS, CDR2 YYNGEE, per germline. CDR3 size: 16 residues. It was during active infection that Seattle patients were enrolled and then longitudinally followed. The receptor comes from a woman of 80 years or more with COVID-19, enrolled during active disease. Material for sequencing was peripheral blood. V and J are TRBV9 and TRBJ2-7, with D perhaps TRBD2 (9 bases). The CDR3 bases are TGTGCCAGCAGCCTCGACGGGACAGGCTTAGCGGGAGCTTCTCACTTC. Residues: CASSLDGTGLAGASHF.